A single sample gave rise to the 19 T cell receptor beta chains below, sequenced in a study of cytomegalovirus exposure and HLA in healthy donors. PCR employed 60 Vbeta and 13 Jbeta primers. The method was immunoSEQ multiplex PCR; TCRdb's version includes in-frame clones alone and lacks a portion of them. Here the sample table reports some 80,000 clones. Sequences were obtained from PBMCs. The receptors come from a man between 45 and 60 years old in good health and CMV-seropositive.

V and J are TRBV9 and TRBJ2-1; 7 bases map to TRBD2. The trim removed 4 bases at V and 7 bases at J, leaving 14 bases unmatched. CDR3 length: 16 amino acids. CDR1 SGDLS and CDR2 YYNGEE come from the germline V gene. The CDR3 sequence is CASSISSGLRLNEQFF. In nucleotides, the CDR3 is TGTGCCAGCAGCATCTCTAGCGGCCTTAGGTTGAATGAGCAGTTCTTC.

V usage is TRBV7-6 and J usage is TRBJ1-5, with unresolved D. V lost 2 bases and J lost 7, with 9 bases in between. Germline assignment: CDR1 SGHVS and CDR2 FNYEAQ. The CDR3 runs to 13 residues. CDR3 in DNA: TGTGCCAGCAGCTTAAACTTGCAACAGCCCCAGCATTTT. It specifies CASSLNLQQPQHF.

A remark on this clone: Mismatch with germline at one junction end may stem from a read error. V is TRBV6-5 and J is TRBJ1-2, with unresolved D. Germline-derived CDR1 and CDR2 are MNHEY and SVGAGI. The CDR3 spans 12 residues. The CDR3 here is CAISDGGDGYTF. The DNA of the CDR3 is TGTGCCATCAGTGACGGAGGAGATGGCTACACCTTC.

V gene TRBV19 combines with J gene TRBJ1-2, with 9 nucleotides matching TRBD1. The CDR3 is 15 residues long. Trimming cost V 5 bases and J 1 base; bases outside gene matches: 5. CDR1 LNHDA and CDR2 SQIVND come from the germline V gene (reference sequence). DNA of the CDR3: TGTGCCAGTAGTCCCCAGGACAGGGGTAACTATGGCTACACCTTC. Protein: CASSPQDRGNYGYTF.

The genes are TRBV5-1 and TRBJ2-1; 8 bases are shared with TRBD1. The CDR3 spans 14 residues. Looked up from germline, CDR1 is SGHRS and CDR2 is YFSETQ. V was clipped by 3 bases and J by 7 bases; unmatched bases: 6. CDR3 coding DNA: TGCGCCAGCAGCTACCCGACAGGGGAAAATGAGCAGTTCTTC. Encoded protein: CASSYPTGENEQFF. Together with reference TRBV5-1 and TRBJ2-1, the CDR3 gives the full variable domain: KAGVTQTPRYLIKTRGQQVTLSCSPISGHRSVSWYQQTPGQGLQFLFEYFSETQRNKGNFPGRFSGRQFSNSRSEMNVSTLELGDSALYLCASSYPTGENEQFFGPGTRLTVL.

This rearrangement joins TRBV9 to TRBJ1-5; TRBD1 agrees at 9 bases. V gave up 2 bases and J gave up 7 bases; unmatched junction bases: 4. Germline-derived CDR1 and CDR2 are SGDLS and YYNGEE. The length of the CDR3 is 14 residues. Here the CDR3 reads CASSVTGGDQPQHF. CDR3 nucleotides: TGTGCCAGCAGCGTGACAGGGGGGGACCAGCCCCAGCATTTT.

The chain uses TRBV9 and TRBJ2-3; D is ambiguous. V was cut by 0 bases and J by 2 bases, with 10 bases left in between. The CDR3 loop spans 15 amino acids. Germline CDR1 and CDR2: SGDLS and YYNGEE. In nucleotides, the CDR3 is TGTGCCAGCAGCGTAGGCGCAGGTCCCACAGATACGCAGTATTTT. Translation gives CASSVGAGPTDTQYF. Complete variable domain (other parts from reference TRBV9 and TRBJ2-3): DSGVTQTPKHLITATGQRVTLRCSPRSGDLSVYWYQQSLDQGLQFLIQYYNGEERAKGNILERFSAQQFPDLHSELNLSSLELGDSALYFCASSVGAGPTDTQYFGPGTRLTVL.

V and J are TRBV30 and TRBJ1-1, with D possibly TRBD1 on 5 matching bases. Between the trimmed V and J ends, which lost 5 bases and 6 bases, there was a span of 16 bases. The CDR3 extends over 13 amino acids. Germline V gene lookup returns CDR1 GTSNPN and CDR2 SVGIG (reference sequence). The CDR3 reads CAWDYQGGPEAFF. The CDR3 DNA sequence: TGTGCCTGGGACTATCAGGGAGGCCCTGAAGCTTTCTTT.

This chain uses TRBV18 with TRBJ2-2, with 10 nucleotides matching TRBD1. The CDR3 extends over 14 amino acids. Germline lookup yields CDR1 KGHSH and CDR2 LQKENI. Trimming cost V 8 bases and J 4 bases; bases outside gene matches: 4. In nucleotides, the CDR3 is TGTGCCAGCCCACGGACAGGGGGCACCGGGGAGCTGTTTTTT. Translation gives CASPRTGGTGELFF. Full variable domain (outside the CDR3, taken from reference TRBV18 and TRBJ2-2): NAGVMQNPRHLVRRRGQEARLRCSPMKGHSHVYWYRQLPEEGLKFMVYLQKENIIDESGMPKERFSAEFPKEGPSILRIQQVVRGDSAAYFCASPRTGGTGELFFGEGSRLTVL.

This chain joins TRBV7-8 and TRBJ1-2; D call uncertain. This CDR3 spans 17 amino acids. Deletions cut 5 bases from V and 4 bases from J, with 23 bases between. Germline V gene lookup returns CDR1 SGHVS and CDR2 FQNEAQ. The CDR3 nucleotides read TGTGCCAGCAGCCGTGATGAAATGGGAACTAGTCTCTATGGCTACACCTTC. Its translation: CASSRDEMGTSLYGYTF. Filled out from reference TRBV7-8 and TRBJ1-2, the complete variable domain reads GAGVSQSPRYKVAKRGQDVALRCDPISGHVSLFWYQQALGQGPEFLTYFQNEAQLDKSGLPSDRFFAERPEGSVSTLKIQRTQQEDSAVYLCASSRDEMGTSLYGYTFGSGTRLTVV.

V gene TRBV5-4 combines with J gene TRBJ2-3; D may be TRBD2 (6 bases). CDR1 is SGHNT, CDR2 YYREEE, per germline (reference sequence). The CDR3 is 15 residues long. Trimming took 2 bases from V and 4 from J, leaving 14 bases between them. The DNA of the CDR3 is TGTGCCAGCAGCTTTTTCGGGAGTGGGGCAGATACGCAGTATTTT. Its translation is CASSFFGSGADTQYF.

The rearrangement links TRBV7-6 to TRBJ2-5, with D possibly TRBD1 on 6 matching bases. TRBJ2-7 explains the end of the DNA better; the J call may be wrong. Per germline, CDR1 SGHVS and CDR2 FNYEAQ. This CDR3 is built from 15 residues. The CDR3 sequence is CASTPSAGEGYEQYF. The CDR3 bases are TGTGCCAGCACCCCCTCGGCAGGGGAAGGCTACGAGCAGTACTTC.

V usage is TRBV19 and J usage is TRBJ1-5; TRBD1 might be the D (5 bases). Trimming took off 5 bases at V and 0 bases at J, with 17 bases between the two ends. Germline V lookup: CDR1 LNHDA, CDR2 SQIVND (reference sequence). The CDR3 spans 17 residues. The CDR3 loop reads CASSWQGDFYSNQPQHF. Here the CDR3 DNA reads TGTGCCAGTAGTTGGCAGGGCGACTTTTATAGCAATCAGCCCCAGCATTTT.

The V and J genes are TRBV10-2 and TRBJ2-6; unclear D gene. The V end lost 4 bases, the J end lost 2 bases, and 9 bases lay between the germline ends. The CDR3 is 15 residues long. The V gene's germline CDR1 is WSHSY and CDR2 SAAADI. The CDR3 bases are TGCGCCAGCAGTGCAAGACATCCTGGGGCCAACGTCCTGACTTTC. As protein: CASSARHPGANVLTF.

The gene calls are TRBV5-6 and TRBJ1-1, with TRBD1 matching over 10 bases. V lost 5 bases and J lost 1; bases outside the gene matches: 2. In germline, CDR1 is SGHDT, CDR2 YYEEEE. The CDR3 length is 14 residues. The CDR3, as DNA: TGTGCCAGCAGTCGGGACAGGGGGAACACTGAAGCTTTCTTT. It is translated as CASSRDRGNTEAFF.

CDR3 nucleotide sequence: TGTGCCAGTAGTACCCGACTAGCGGGAGGCCCATCGGGTGAGCAGTTCTTC. Amino acids: CASSTRLAGGPSGEQFF. The gene calls are TRBV19 and TRBJ2-1; 13 bases agree with TRBD2. V dropped 4 bases and J dropped 9; count of bases not matched to a gene: 12. Germline CDR1 reads LNHDA; CDR2 reads SQIVND (reference sequence). This CDR3 spans 17 amino acids.

The chain uses TRBV6-5 and TRBJ2-1; D remains unclear. This CDR3 spans 13 amino acids. Per the germline V gene, CDR1 is MNHEY and CDR2 is SVGAGI. The germline V and J ends were trimmed by 7 bases and 5 bases, with 12 bases remaining between them. The CDR3 loop is CASKEAPDNEQFF. In nucleotides, the CDR3 is TGTGCCAGCAAAGAAGCGCCCGACAATGAGCAGTTCTTC.

The chain combines TRBV19 with TRBJ2-3, with D perhaps TRBD2 (6 bases). The V end lost 5 bases, the J end lost 6 bases, and 12 bases lay between the germline ends. The germline V gene encodes CDR1 LNHDA and CDR2 SQIVND (reference sequence). CDR3 length: 13 residues. The CDR3 DNA reads as TGTGCCAGTAGTGTCGGGAGACAGGATACGCAGTATTTT. Translating gives CASSVGRQDTQYF.

As DNA, the CDR3 is TGTGCCTGGAGTGTATGGACAGGGGGAGGCACAGATACGCAGTATTTT. Protein sequence: CAWSVWTGGGTDTQYF. This chain joins TRBV30 and TRBJ2-3, with 10 bases lining up with TRBD1. In germline, CDR1 is GTSNPN, CDR2 SVGIG (reference sequence). The CDR3 runs 16 residues. Trimming cost V 0 bases and J 1 base; bases outside gene matches: 4.